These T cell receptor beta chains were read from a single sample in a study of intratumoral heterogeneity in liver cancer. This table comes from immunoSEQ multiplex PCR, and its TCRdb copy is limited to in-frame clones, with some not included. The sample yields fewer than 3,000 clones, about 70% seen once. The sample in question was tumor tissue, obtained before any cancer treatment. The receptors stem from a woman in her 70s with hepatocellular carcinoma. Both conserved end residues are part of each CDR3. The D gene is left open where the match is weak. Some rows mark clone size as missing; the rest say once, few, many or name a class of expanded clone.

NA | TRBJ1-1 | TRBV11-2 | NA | TGTGCCAGCAGCTTAATATCTGTGAACACTGAAGCTTTCTTT | CASSLISVNTEAFF
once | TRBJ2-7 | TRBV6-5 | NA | TGTGCCACCGTTAGACAGGCCTCCTCCTACGAGCAGTACTTC | CATVRQASSYEQYF
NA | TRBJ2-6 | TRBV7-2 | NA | TGTGCCAGCAGCTTATTCCGTACGGGGAGCTCTGGGGCCAACGTCCTGACTTTC | CASSLFRTGSSGANVLTF
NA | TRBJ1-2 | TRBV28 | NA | TGTGCCAGCAGCCCTCATATTCCGGGGGGCCTTGGTGGCTACACCTTC | CASSPHIPGGLGGYTF
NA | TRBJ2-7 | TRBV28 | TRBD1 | TGTGCCACGGAGAGACAGCCAGGGGGCTACGAGCAGTACTTC | CATERQPGGYEQYF
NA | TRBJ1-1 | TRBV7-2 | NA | TGTGCCAGCAGCTTAGAGGCCTGGTTAACAGGGAACACTGAAGCTTTCTTT | CASSLEAWLTGNTEAFF
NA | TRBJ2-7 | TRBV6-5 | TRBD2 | TGTGCCAGCAGTTACTCGCGAGCGGGGTACGAGCAGTACTTC | CASSYSRAGYEQYF
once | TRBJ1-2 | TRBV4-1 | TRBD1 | TGCGCCAGCAGCCATTATGGAGGTGGGACAGGGGGCGCCGGGGACTATGGCTACACCTTC | CASSHYGGGTGGAGDYGYTF
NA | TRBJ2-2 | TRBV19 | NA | TGTGCCAGTAGTATTGTCGCAGGGCACGTCGGGGAGCTGTTTTTT | CASSIVAGHVGELFF
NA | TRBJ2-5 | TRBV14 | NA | TGTGCCAGCAGCCAAGGGGCGGGGATAGTGGAGACCCAGTACTTC | CASSQGAGIVETQYF
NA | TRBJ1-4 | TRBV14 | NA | TGTGCCAGCAGCCAAGCGGCGGCACGAGCGGAAAAACTGTTTTTT | CASSQAAARAEKLFF
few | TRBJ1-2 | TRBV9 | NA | TGTGCCAGCAGCCCCCGTGAGGGGCGCAGCCGCTACACCTTC | CASSPREGRSRYTF
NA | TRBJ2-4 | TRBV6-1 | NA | TGTGCCAGCAGTGCTACTTCGGTTCACTCCAAAAACATTCAGTACTTC | CASSATSVHSKNIQYF
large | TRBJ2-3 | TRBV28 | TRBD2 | TGTGCCAGCAGTAAAGTAGCGGGAGGCACAGATACGCAGTATTTT | CASSKVAGGTDTQYF
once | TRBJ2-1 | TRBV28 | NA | TGTGCCAGCCAAGGGGCGGGGAGCTACAATGAGCAGTTCTTC | CASQGAGSYNEQFF
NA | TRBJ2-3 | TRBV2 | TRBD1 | TGTGCCAGCAGTGAACCCAGGGGGCGAGGCACAGATACGCAGTATTTT | CASSEPRGRGTDTQYF
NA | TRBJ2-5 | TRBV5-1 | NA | TGCGCCAGCAGCTTTTTGGCTCCGGAAGAGACCCAGTACTTC | CASSFLAPEETQYF
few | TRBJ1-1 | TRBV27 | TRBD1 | TGTGCCAGCAGTTTATCGTGGGCCGGACAGGGGGAGAACACTGAAGCTTTCTTT | CASSLSWAGQGENTEAFF
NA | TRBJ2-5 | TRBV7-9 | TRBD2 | TGTGCCAGCAGGAGTCTAGCGGGAGGTGAGACCCAGTACTTC | CASRSLAGGETQYF
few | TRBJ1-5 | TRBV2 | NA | TGTGCCAGCAGCCAGGGTATATTCCAGCCCCAGCATTTT | CASSQGIFQPQHF
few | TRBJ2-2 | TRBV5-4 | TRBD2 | TGTGCCAGCAGCTTGAATCGGGAGGGGACCGGGGAGCTGTTTTTT | CASSLNREGTGELFF
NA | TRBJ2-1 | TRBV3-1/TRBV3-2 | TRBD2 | TGTGCCAGCAGCCAGGGAGGGCGGGAGGCGTTTGGTGATGAGCAGTTCTTC | CASSQGGREAFGDEQFF
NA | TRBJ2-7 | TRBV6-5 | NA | TGTGCCAGCAGTTACACCGGGAGTTCCTACGAGCAGTACTTC | CASSYTGSSYEQYF